A single sample is the source of the 8 T cell receptor beta chains below, sequenced in a study of blood T cell repertoires in COVID-19. The table came from immunoSEQ multiplex PCR; TCRdb's copy has only in-frame clones and leaves some out. Of 100,000 or so clones listed, 65% to 90% are singletons. Sequencing was carried out using PBMCs or T cells enriched from blood (not recorded which). These receptors were obtained from a woman in her fifties or sixties who had recovered from COVID-19.

The chain couples TRBV28 to TRBJ2-5; perhaps TRBD2 as D (6 bases). The CDR3 is 15 amino acids. V was shortened by 7 bases and J by 5 bases, with 20 bases between the two germline ends. Germline assignment: CDR1 MDHEN and CDR2 SYDVKM. This chain's CDR3 is CASTEGSKFSETQYF. Here the CDR3 DNA reads TGTGCCAGCACGGAGGGGTCTAAGTTCTCCGAGACCCAGTACTTC.

The chain is built from TRBV3-1 (or the pseudogene TRBV3-2) and TRBJ1-5, with D perhaps TRBD1 (6 bases). CDR1 and CDR2 (germline): LGHDT, YNNKEL (reference sequence). This CDR3 is built from 17 residues. Trimming shortened V by 1 base and J by 4 bases, and 17 bases separated the two germline ends. The CDR3 DNA follows: TGTGCCAGCAGCCAAGCCCTCGGGGGGGGGCCGAATCAGCCCCAGCATTTT. Protein product: CASSQALGGGPNQPQHF.

The chain combines TRBV29-1 with TRBJ1-2; D perhaps matches TRBD1 (6 bases). Trimming took off 3 bases at V and 7 bases at J, with 21 bases between the two ends. The germline gives CDR1 SQVTM, CDR2 ANQGSEA. CDR3 length: 15 residues. The CDR3 coding sequence is TGCAGCGTTGACTCTTCTGGGGGACACGGTTCTGGCTACACCTTC. Amino acid sequence: CSVDSSGGHGSGYTF.

For this clone: At the DNA level, this CDR3 is encoded by other sequences in the same sample as well. The chain combines TRBV11-3 with TRBJ2-1; 9 positions agree with TRBD1. CDR1 and CDR2 (germline): SGHNT, YENEEA. The CDR3 contains 15 residues. V lost 3 bases, J lost 1 base, and 1 base stayed unmatched. Here the CDR3 reads CASSLGQGSYNEQFF. For the CDR3, the DNA is TGTGCCAGCAGCTTGGGACAGGGTTCCTACAATGAGCAGTTCTTC.

The chain is built from TRBV19 and TRBJ1-1; maybe TRBD1 (5 bases). The V gene's germline CDR1 is LNHDA and CDR2 SQIVND (reference sequence). CDR3 length: 13 amino acids. Trimming took 3 bases from V and 1 from J, leaving 6 bases between them. This CDR3 reads CASSIRENTEAFF. In nucleotides, the CDR3 is TGTGCCAGTAGTATCAGGGAGAACACTGAAGCTTTCTTT. Drawing the rest from reference TRBV19 and TRBJ1-1, the complete variable domain is DGGITQSPKYLFRKEGQNVTLSCEQNLNHDAMYWYRQDPGQGLRLIYYSQIVNDFQKGDIAEGYSVSREKKESFPLTVTSAQKNPTAFYLCASSIRENTEAFFGQGTRLTVV.

Here the CDR3 reads CAYTVTGGNTEAFF. DNA of the CDR3: TGTGCCTACACCGTGACAGGGGGGAACACTGAAGCTTTCTTT. The chain uses TRBV30 and TRBJ1-1, with TRBD1 matching over 9 bases. The CDR3 contains 14 residues. V lost 7 bases and J lost 1; bases outside the gene matches: 7. Germline V gives CDR1 GTSNPN, CDR2 SVGIG (reference sequence).

The genes are TRBV19 and TRBJ2-7; 9 bases are a match to TRBD1. With 3 bases clipped from V and 2 bases from J, the junction kept 8 bases outside the gene matches. Germline CDR1 LNHDA, CDR2 SQIVND (reference sequence). The CDR3 runs to 16 residues. The chain's CDR3 is CASSIRGTGFPYEQYF. The CDR3 DNA reads as TGTGCCAGTAGTATCCGGGGGACAGGGTTCCCCTACGAGCAGTACTTC.

The chain employs TRBV3-1 (or the pseudogene TRBV3-2) and TRBJ1-3; perhaps TRBD1 as D (6 bases). CDR3 length equals 13 residues. Germline CDR1 reads LGHDT; CDR2 reads YNNKEL (reference sequence). The V end was cut by 3 bases, the J end by 6 bases, with 9 bases between. The CDR3 here is CASSQRGANTIYF. CDR3 DNA sequence: TGTGCCAGCAGCCAGCGGGGGGCAAACACCATATATTTT.